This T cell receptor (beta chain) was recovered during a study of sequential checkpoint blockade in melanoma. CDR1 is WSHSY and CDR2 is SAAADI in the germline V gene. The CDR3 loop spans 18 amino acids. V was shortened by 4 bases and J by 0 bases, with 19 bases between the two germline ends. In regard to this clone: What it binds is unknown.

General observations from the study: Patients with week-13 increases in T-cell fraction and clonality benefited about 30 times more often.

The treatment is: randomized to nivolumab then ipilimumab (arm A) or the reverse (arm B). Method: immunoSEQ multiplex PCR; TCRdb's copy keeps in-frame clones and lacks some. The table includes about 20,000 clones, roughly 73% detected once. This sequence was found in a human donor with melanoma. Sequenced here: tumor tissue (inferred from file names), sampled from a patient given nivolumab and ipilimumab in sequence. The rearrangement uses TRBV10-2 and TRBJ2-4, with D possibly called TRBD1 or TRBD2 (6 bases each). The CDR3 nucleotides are TGCGCCAGCAGTGGGGGGGCAAGGCTAGAGTTAGCCAAAAACATTCAGTACTTC. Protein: CASSGGARLELAKNIQYF.